This entry describes one TCR beta chain. Its antigen is undetermined. Isolated RNA was reverse transcribed in full, so expressed TCRB transcripts were sequenced. Sequencing used immunoSEQ multiplex PCR; TCRdb keeps in-frame clones, though not all of them. The sample shows fewer than 900,000 clones, about a sixth of them seen only once. This entry comes from a study of beta chain features in type 1 diabetes. Findings and caveats of the study: A greater similarity of naive, central memory and Treg TCRB repertoires was seen among patients than among healthy donors. In all four CD4+ subsets, TCRB CDR3 length was significantly, moderately reduced in type 1 diabetes.

Trimming stripped 0 bases from V and 2 bases from J, with 5 bases between. This CDR3 region has 13 residues. Per the germline V gene, CDR1 is LNHNV and CDR2 is YYDKDF (reference sequence). This chain links TRBV15 with TRBJ2-7; D gene ambiguous. Sequencing used naive CD4+ T cells from blood. The TCR was taken from a woman under 30 in good health. The CDR3 DNA reads TGTGCCACCAGCAGAGAGCTTACCTACGAGCAGTACTTC. This codes for CATSRELTYEQYF.